This T cell receptor (beta chain) was sequenced during a study of blood T cell repertoires in COVID-19. About the research overall: COVID-19 samples collected from the United States, Italy and Spain covered acute and convalescent phases.

Methods used by the authors: Amplification of reference gene primers was used by the study to estimate nucleated cell counts. TCRdb keeps only in-frame clones here, not all; method: immunoSEQ multiplex PCR. That table gives V, J and clone size, and the DNA gave D and trimming. The sample includes about 150,000 clones, 80% seen only once; the top ten take over 4%. The ends lost 5 bases at V and 3 bases at J; junction bases unmatched: 6. Looked up from germline, CDR1 is LNHDA and CDR2 is SQIVND (reference sequence). The length of the CDR3 is 15 residues. The sequence was collected from a woman aged 50 to 65 with acute or convalescent COVID-19. Source material: peripheral blood. The genes are TRBV19 and TRBJ2-5; 10 bases fit TRBD1. The CDR3, as DNA: TGTGCCAGTAGTCCGTTTGGGACAGGGGAAGAGACCCAGTACTTC. Translation gives CASSPFGTGEETQYF. The full variable domain, in which reference TRBV19 and TRBJ2-5 provide the parts outside the CDR3, is DGGITQSPKYLFRKEGQNVTLSCEQNLNHDAMYWYRQDPGQGLRLIYYSQIVNDFQKGDIAEGYSVSREKKESFPLTVTSAQKNPTAFYLCASSPFGTGEETQYFGPGTRLLVL.